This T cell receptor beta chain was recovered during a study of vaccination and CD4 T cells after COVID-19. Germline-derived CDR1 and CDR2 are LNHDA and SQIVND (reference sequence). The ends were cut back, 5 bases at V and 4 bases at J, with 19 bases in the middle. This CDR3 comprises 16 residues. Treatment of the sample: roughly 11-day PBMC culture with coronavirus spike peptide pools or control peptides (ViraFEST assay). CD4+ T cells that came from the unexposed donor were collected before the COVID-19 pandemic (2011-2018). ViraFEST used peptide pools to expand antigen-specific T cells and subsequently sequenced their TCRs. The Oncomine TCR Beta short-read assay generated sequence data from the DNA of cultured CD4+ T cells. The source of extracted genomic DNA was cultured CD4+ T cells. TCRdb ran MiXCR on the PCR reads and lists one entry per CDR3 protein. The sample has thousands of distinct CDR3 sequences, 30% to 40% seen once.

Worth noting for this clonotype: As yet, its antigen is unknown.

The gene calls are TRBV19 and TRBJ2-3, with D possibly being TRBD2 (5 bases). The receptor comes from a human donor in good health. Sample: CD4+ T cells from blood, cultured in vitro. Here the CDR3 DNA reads TGTGCCAGTAGTTGGTGGGCTAGCTTCTGTCCAGATACGCAGTATTTT. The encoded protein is CASSWWASFCPDTQYF.